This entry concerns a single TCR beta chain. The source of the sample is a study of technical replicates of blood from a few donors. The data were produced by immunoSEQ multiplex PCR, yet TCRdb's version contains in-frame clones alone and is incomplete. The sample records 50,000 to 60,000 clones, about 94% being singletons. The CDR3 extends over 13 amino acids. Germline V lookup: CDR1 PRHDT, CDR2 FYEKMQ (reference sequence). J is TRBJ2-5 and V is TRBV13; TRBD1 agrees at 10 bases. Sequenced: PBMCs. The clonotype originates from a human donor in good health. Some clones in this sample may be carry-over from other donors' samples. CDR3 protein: CATGTGDVGTQYF. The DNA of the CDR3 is TGTGCTACCGGGACAGGGGATGTGGGGACCCAGTACTTC.